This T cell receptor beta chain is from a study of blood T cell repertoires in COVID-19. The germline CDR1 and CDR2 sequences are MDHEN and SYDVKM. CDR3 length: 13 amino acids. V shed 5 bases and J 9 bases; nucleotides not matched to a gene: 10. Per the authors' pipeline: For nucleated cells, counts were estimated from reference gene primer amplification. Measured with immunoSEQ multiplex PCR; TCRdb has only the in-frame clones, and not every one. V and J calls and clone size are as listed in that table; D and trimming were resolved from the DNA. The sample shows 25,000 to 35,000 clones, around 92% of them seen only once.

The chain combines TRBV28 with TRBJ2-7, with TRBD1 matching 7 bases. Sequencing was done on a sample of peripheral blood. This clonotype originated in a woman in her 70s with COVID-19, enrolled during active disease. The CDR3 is CASSIGTARGQYF. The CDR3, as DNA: TGTGCCAGCAGTATTGGGACAGCCCGAGGGCAGTACTTC.